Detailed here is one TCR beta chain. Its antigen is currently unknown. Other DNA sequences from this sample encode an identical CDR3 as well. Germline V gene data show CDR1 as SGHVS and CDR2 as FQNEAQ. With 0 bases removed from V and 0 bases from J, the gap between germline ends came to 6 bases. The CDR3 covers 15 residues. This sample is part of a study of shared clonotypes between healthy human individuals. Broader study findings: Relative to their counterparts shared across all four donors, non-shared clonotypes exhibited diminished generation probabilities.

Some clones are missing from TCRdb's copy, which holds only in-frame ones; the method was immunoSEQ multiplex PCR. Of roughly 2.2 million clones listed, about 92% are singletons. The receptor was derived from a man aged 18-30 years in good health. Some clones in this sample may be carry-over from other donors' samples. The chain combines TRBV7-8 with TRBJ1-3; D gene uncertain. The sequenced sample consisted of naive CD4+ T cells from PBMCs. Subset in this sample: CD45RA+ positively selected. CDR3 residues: CASSLALGSGNTIYF. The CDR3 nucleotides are TGTGCCAGCAGCTTAGCGCTTGGCTCTGGAAACACCATATATTTT.